A single sample is the source of the 29 T cell receptor beta chains below, sequenced in a study of blood T cell repertoires in COVID-19. The table came from immunoSEQ multiplex PCR; TCRdb's copy has only in-frame clones and leaves some out. The table shows nearly 350,000 clones, with roughly 87% occurring only once. The specimen was PBMCs or T cells enriched from blood (not recorded which). All receptors derive from a woman in her 30s who had recovered from COVID-19.

V and J are TRBV5-1 and TRBJ1-2, with D possibly matching TRBD1 (5 bases). Looked up from germline, CDR1 is SGHRS and CDR2 is YFSETQ. Trimming left V 4 bases short and J 6 bases short, with 13 bases between. The CDR3 has 13 residues. CDR3 in DNA: TGCGCCAGCAGCCCGGACAATCTCCATGGCTACACCTTC. It encodes CASSPDNLHGYTF.

Of note for this clone: Other DNA sequences in the same sample also yield this CDR3. The chain employs TRBV7-2 and TRBJ1-5; the match to TRBD1 covers 8 bases. After removal of 4 bases from V and 1 base from J, the junction contained 3 bases not matched to a gene. The CDR3 extends over 15 amino acids. Germline V gene lookup returns CDR1 SGHTA and CDR2 FQGNSA. Here the CDR3 reads CASSSGQGSNQPQHF. The CDR3 nucleotides are TGTGCCAGCAGCTCTGGACAGGGAAGCAATCAGCCCCAGCATTTT. The full variable domain, with the rest looked up from reference TRBV7-2 and TRBJ1-5, is GAGVSQSPSNKVTEKGKDVELRCDPISGHTALYWYRQSLGQGLEFLIYFQGNSAPDKSGLPSDRFSAERTGGSVSTLTIQRTQQEDSAVYLCASSSGQGSNQPQHFGDGTRLSIL.

This chain connects TRBV9 to TRBJ2-7; 10 nucleotides match TRBD2. CDR1 is SGDLS and CDR2 is YYNGEE in the germline V gene. The CDR3 loop spans 15 amino acids. V shed 3 bases, J shed 5 bases, and the junction held 8 bases outside the gene matches. The CDR3 spells CASSGGTSGDNEQYF. The CDR3 coding sequence is TGTGCCAGCAGCGGAGGCACTAGCGGGGACAACGAGCAGTACTTC. The whole variable domain, filled in from reference TRBV9 and TRBJ2-7, reads DSGVTQTPKHLITATGQRVTLRCSPRSGDLSVYWYQQSLDQGLQFLIQYYNGEERAKGNILERFSAQQFPDLHSELNLSSLELGDSALYFCASSGGTSGDNEQYFGPGTRLTVT.

The V gene is TRBV5-1, the J gene TRBJ2-3, with TRBD2 identical over 12 bases. V was clipped by 0 bases and J by 9 bases; unmatched bases: 5. CDR1 SGHRS and CDR2 YFSETQ come from the germline V gene. This CDR3 comprises 15 residues. The CDR3 region has the DNA TGCGCCAGCAGCTTGGCTAGCGGGGGGGCCGAAACGCAGTATTTT. Encoded protein: CASSLASGGAETQYF.

V gene TRBV6-5 combines with J gene TRBJ1-5, with 7 bases that match TRBD1. The CDR3 runs 13 residues. V shed 8 bases, J shed 7 bases, and the junction held 8 bases outside the gene matches. Germline lookup yields CDR1 MNHEY and CDR2 SVGAGI. The CDR3 region has the DNA TGTGCCAGCCGACAGGGATTGGGACAGCCCCAGCATTTT. Residues: CASRQGLGQPQHF.

The genes are TRBV7-2 and TRBJ2-7, with 10 nucleotides matching TRBD1. J was trimmed by 7 bases and V by 5 bases; bases with no gene match: 8. In germline, CDR1 is SGHTA, CDR2 FQGNSA. The CDR3 has 14 amino acids. CDR3 DNA: TGTGCCAGCAGCAAGACAGGGGGCGCGGGGGAGCAGTACTTC. Translating it yields CASSKTGGAGEQYF.

This chain uses TRBV9 with TRBJ2-7; tentatively, D is TRBD1 (6 bases). The V and J ends lost 2 bases and 3 bases respectively, with 15 bases between them. The CDR3 has 15 residues. CDR1 and CDR2 from the germline V gene are SGDLS and YYNGEE. This chain's CDR3 is CASSVTAGEYYEQYF. Written as DNA, the CDR3 is TGTGCCAGCAGCGTCACGGCAGGGGAATACTACGAGCAGTACTTC.

V usage is TRBV6-5 and J usage is TRBJ2-7; D remains unclear. CDR3 length: 14 amino acids. Germline assignment: CDR1 MNHEY and CDR2 SVGAGI. V dropped 2 bases and J dropped 2 bases, with 10 bases sitting between them. CDR3 sequence: CASSYPSRPYEQYF. The CDR3 nucleotides read TGTGCCAGCAGTTACCCTTCGAGGCCCTACGAGCAGTACTTC.

The chain recombines TRBV29-1 with TRBJ1-2; 10 positions match TRBD1. CDR3 length: 17 residues. The germline V gene has CDR1 SQVTM and CDR2 ANQGSEA. Trimming took 0 bases from V and 4 from J; bases not matched to a gene: 11. CDR3 DNA sequence: TGCAGCGTTGAAGATCTTTTAGGGGACAGGGGTGCCTATGGCTACACCTTC. Translating gives CSVEDLLGDRGAYGYTF.

V gene TRBV5-1 combines with J gene TRBJ1-6, with 7 bases lining up with TRBD1. This CDR3 contains 15 residues. Germline CDR1 reads SGHRS; CDR2 reads YFSETQ. The V gene end was trimmed by 4 bases and the J gene end by 8 bases; junction bases not matched to a gene: 9. Here the CDR3 reads CASSPLTGQDSPLHF. The CDR3 coding sequence is TGCGCCAGCAGCCCCCTGACAGGGCAGGATTCACCCCTCCACTTT.

The chain joins TRBV2 to TRBJ1-2; TRBD1 aligns across 8 bases. The V gene's germline CDR1 is SNHLY and CDR2 FYNNEI. The CDR3 spans 14 residues. The junction had 12 bases not matched to a gene; V was cut back by 8 bases and J by 7 bases. The CDR3 nucleotides are TGTGCCAGCGGCGACAGGGGAATAAGGAGTGGCTACACCTTC. Protein sequence: CASGDRGIRSGYTF.

The CDR3: CAWSRTGSSGNTIYF. CDR3 bases: TGTGCCTGGAGTCGGACAGGGAGCTCTGGAAACACCATATATTTT. The chain has TRBV30 and TRBJ1-3; 8 bases fit TRBD1. The germline V gene encodes CDR1 GTSNPN and CDR2 SVGIG (reference sequence). The length of the CDR3 is 15 residues. V lost 2 bases to trimming and J lost 0 bases; unmatched junction nucleotides: 3.

The chain is built from TRBV7-2 and TRBJ2-3, with TRBD2 as a possible D gene (5 bases). Germline values: CDR1 SGHTA, CDR2 FQGNSA. CDR3 length equals 14 residues. V was pared by 4 bases and J by 7 bases, with 15 bases between. CDR3 sequence reads: CASSSPTLAYTQYF. The CDR3 DNA reads as TGTGCCAGCAGCTCCCCCACCCTAGCCTATACGCAGTATTTT. The full variable domain, with the rest looked up from reference TRBV7-2 and TRBJ2-3, is GAGVSQSPSNKVTEKGKDVELRCDPISGHTALYWYRQSLGQGLEFLIYFQGNSAPDKSGLPSDRFSAERTGGSVSTLTIQRTQQEDSAVYLCASSSPTLAYTQYFGPGTRLTVL.

The gene calls are TRBV6-5 and TRBJ1-1; no clear D. Trimming cost V 0 bases and J 4 bases, with 15 bases left between them. This CDR3 contains 16 residues. CDR1 is MNHEY and CDR2 is SVGAGI in the germline V gene. For the CDR3, the DNA is TGTGCCAGCAGTTACTCGGTGACGGGGTTGGGCACTGAAGCTTTCTTT. Amino acid sequence: CASSYSVTGLGTEAFF.

This chain connects TRBV4-1 to TRBJ2-2; 11 bases line up with TRBD2. This CDR3 comprises 15 residues. Germline V gene sequence: CDR1 MGHRA, CDR2 YSYEKL. The ends lost 3 bases at V and 3 bases at J; junction bases unmatched: 0. The CDR3 sequence is CASSQGLADTGELFF. CDR3 DNA: TGCGCCAGCAGCCAGGGACTAGCGGACACCGGGGAGCTGTTTTTT.

This chain connects TRBV28 to TRBJ2-5; 11 nucleotides line up with TRBD2. V lost 4 bases to trimming and J lost 3 bases; unmatched junction nucleotides: 7. This CDR3 is 16 amino acids long. Germline assignment: CDR1 MDHEN and CDR2 SYDVKM. The CDR3, as DNA: TGTGCCAGCAGTTCGCTACTAGCGGGGGCCAAAGAGACCCAGTACTTC. It is translated as CASSSLLAGAKETQYF. Full variable domain (outside the CDR3, taken from reference TRBV28 and TRBJ2-5): DVKVTQSSRYLVKRTGEKVFLECVQDMDHENMFWYRQDPGLGLRLIYFSYDVKMKEKGDIPEGYSVSREKKERFSLILESASTNQTSMYLCASSSLLAGAKETQYFGPGTRLLVL.

V and J are TRBV4-3 and TRBJ2-7, with unresolved D. Trimming removed 4 bases from V and 2 bases from J, with 12 bases in between. There are 14 residues in the CDR3. In germline, CDR1 is LGHNA, CDR2 YSLEER. CDR3 loop: CASSPRLGAYEQYF. The CDR3 coding sequence is TGCGCCAGCAGCCCCAGGTTGGGCGCCTACGAGCAGTACTTC.

This rearrangement joins TRBV10-1 to TRBJ1-6; TRBD1 matches 8 bases. The CDR3 loop spans 13 amino acids. V lost 4 bases and J lost 8; bases outside the gene matches: 1. CDR1 and CDR2 (germline): WNHNN, SYGVQD (reference sequence). CDR3 residues: CASSGTGHSPLHF. The CDR3 DNA reads TGCGCCAGCAGTGGGACAGGGCATTCACCCCTCCACTTT.

The chain combines TRBV28 with TRBJ1-1; 8 nucleotides agree with TRBD1. The length of the CDR3 is 13 residues. V dropped 4 bases and J dropped 6; count of bases not matched to a gene: 4. Germline V lookup: CDR1 MDHEN, CDR2 SYDVKM. The CDR3: CASSSGTGAEAFF. The CDR3 DNA sequence: TGTGCCAGCAGTTCCGGGACAGGAGCTGAAGCTTTCTTT.

The J gene is TRBJ1-1, the V gene TRBV5-1; the D is unclear. V shed 0 bases and J shed 7 bases, with 13 bases lying between them. This CDR3 contains 14 residues. Looked up from germline, CDR1 is SGHRS and CDR2 is YFSETQ. The CDR3 coding sequence is TGCGCCAGCAGCTTGGGGCAGGCTGGTGGTGAAGCTTTCTTT. Amino acid sequence: CASSLGQAGGEAFF. Full variable domain (remainder filled in from reference TRBV5-1 and TRBJ1-1): KAGVTQTPRYLIKTRGQQVTLSCSPISGHRSVSWYQQTPGQGLQFLFEYFSETQRNKGNFPGRFSGRQFSNSRSEMNVSTLELGDSALYLCASSLGQAGGEAFFGQGTRLTVV.

This rearrangement joins TRBV20-1 to TRBJ2-1; the D is unclear. Looked up from germline, CDR1 is DFQATT and CDR2 is SNEGSKA (reference sequence). This CDR3 has 11 residues. V was shortened by 3 bases and J by 9 bases, with 9 bases between the two germline ends. The chain's CDR3 is CSASLYGEQFF. The CDR3 DNA follows: TGCAGTGCTAGCCTATATGGTGAGCAGTTCTTC.

This sequence joins TRBV4-1 and TRBJ2-7; D perhaps matches TRBD2 (5 bases). Trimming took 3 bases from V and 6 from J, leaving 6 bases between them. The CDR3 contains 11 residues. Germline loops: CDR1 MGHRA, CDR2 YSYEKL. CDR3 DNA: TGCGCCAGCAGCCACGGGGTCGAGCAGTACTTC. Its protein is CASSHGVEQYF.

This chain joins TRBV4-3 and TRBJ2-7, with D tentatively TRBD1 (5 bases). Trimming left V 0 bases short and J 2 bases short, with 17 bases between. This CDR3 contains 17 residues. Germline lookup yields CDR1 LGHNA and CDR2 YSLEER. The CDR3 region has the DNA TGCGCCAGCAGCCAAGATGTCGTACAGGTACTTCCCTACGAGCAGTACTTC. Translation gives CASSQDVVQVLPYEQYF.

This chain's CDR3 is CASSRYSGRVEDTQYF. As DNA, the CDR3 is TGTGCCAGCAGTCGCTATTCGGGGAGGGTGGAAGATACGCAGTATTTT. The gene calls are TRBV27 and TRBJ2-3, with 7 bases fitting TRBD2. CDR3 length equals 16 residues. V was pared by 5 bases and J by 5 bases, with 13 bases of the junction left unmatched. Germline CDR1 and CDR2: MNHEY and SMNVEV (reference sequence).

The chain links TRBV4-3 to TRBJ2-1, with a possible D match to TRBD1 (6 bases). The V gene's germline CDR1 is LGHNA and CDR2 YSLEER. The CDR3 totals 16 residues. V shed 0 bases and J shed 6 bases, with 15 bases lying between them. The CDR3 protein is CASSQDQGGPFNEQFF. The CDR3 DNA sequence: TGCGCCAGCAGCCAAGATCAAGGGGGTCCCTTCAATGAGCAGTTCTTC.

Points on this clone: The sample carries other DNA sequences with the same CDR3. The rearrangement uses TRBV28 and TRBJ1-2, with TRBD1 matching 7 bases. The trim removed 5 bases at V and 3 bases at J, leaving 6 bases unmatched. Germline-derived CDR1 and CDR2 are MDHEN and SYDVKM. The CDR3 has 14 residues. The CDR3 here is CASSLTGRDYGYTF. The CDR3 DNA reads TGTGCCAGCAGTCTGACAGGGCGCGACTATGGCTACACCTTC.

J is TRBJ2-2 and V is TRBV10-2; TRBD1 agrees at 8 bases. The junction had 9 bases not matched to a gene; V was cut back by 0 bases and J by 0 bases. CDR1 and CDR2 (germline): WSHSY, SAAADI. This CDR3 comprises 19 residues. The CDR3 DNA reads as TGCGCCAGCAGTGAGTCGCGACAGGGGCCCGGCTCGAACACCGGGGAGCTGTTTTTT. Translated, it gives CASSESRQGPGSNTGELFF.

This chain connects TRBV2 to TRBJ1-1; no clear D gene. V dropped 3 bases and J dropped 6 bases, with 8 bases sitting between them. The CDR3 is made up of 12 amino acids. CDR1 is SNHLY and CDR2 is FYNNEI in the germline V gene. The chain's CDR3 is CASSEVGSEAFF. Here the CDR3 DNA reads TGTGCCAGCAGTGAGGTCGGGTCTGAAGCTTTCTTT. Based on the CDR3 plus reference TRBV2 and TRBJ1-1, the full variable domain is EPEVTQTPSHQVTQMGQEVILRCVPISNHLYFYWYRQILGQKVEFLVSFYNNEISEKSEIFDDQFSVERPDGSNFTLKIRSTKLEDSAMYFCASSEVGSEAFFGQGTRLTVV.

The genes are TRBV28 and TRBJ2-6, with a tentative D call TRBD1 (8 bases). Germline CDR1 is MDHEN and CDR2 is SYDVKM. This CDR3 comprises 19 residues. V lost 4 bases to trimming and J lost 1 base, with 20 bases between them. The CDR3 DNA sequence: TGTGCCAGCAGTTCCCACGGCACAGGGGGGGTTTCTGGGGCCAACGTCCTGACTTTC. It translates to CASSSHGTGGVSGANVLTF.